This entry is about one TCR beta chain. As yet, its antigen is unknown. The entry originates in a study of spatial heterogeneity in lung cancer. Overall study: Combinations of a unique TCR and a UMI were tallied in raw reads, and on average each appeared more than ten times. Study-wide results and limits: Ubiquitous expanded tumor TCRs were observed in blood more at resection than follow-up.

Every TCR cDNA molecule bore a unique molecular identifier. One entry per CDR3 protein results from TCRdb running MiXCR on the 5' RACE reads. This repertoire shows roughly 40,000 distinct CDR3 sequences, approximately 6.9% found once; its top ten account for around two fifths. Time point indicated: sample taken at primary tumor resection. The sequenced material consisted of unsorted whole RNA from tumor, nontumor lung or frozen PBMC. The origin of this receptor is a female donor with early-stage non-small cell lung cancer. Sequenced material: PBMCs, taken at surgery.

The CDR3 reads CASSAGQENYGYTF. In DNA form, the CDR3 reads TGTGCCAGCAGTGCCGGACAGGAGAACTATGGCTACACCTTC. V and J are TRBV12-3 or TRBV12-4 and TRBJ1-2; 7 positions agree with TRBD1. The trim removed 5 bases at V and 2 bases at J, leaving 5 bases unmatched. The CDR3 length is 14 residues.